The 4 T cell receptor beta chains below were found in one sample sequenced in a study of breast tumors, draining lymph nodes, adjacent tissues. Samples came from axillary lymph nodes draining the breast cancer. TCRdb used MiXCR to reprocess the multiplex PCR reads, holding one entry per CDR3 protein. Of more than 250,000 distinct CDR3 sequences detected, roughly 30% appear once; the ten largest clones hold more than 0.85%. Material: axillary lymph node tissue. The origin of the receptors is a female donor with breast cancer. Some clones in this sample may be carry-over from other donors' samples.

CDR3: CASRRPGIVPGANVLTF. The CDR3 DNA sequence: TGTGCCAGCAGGCGCCCGGGGATTGTGCCTGGGGCCAACGTCCTGACTTTC. This chain joins TRBV6-5 and TRBJ2-6; TRBD2 is a possible D gene (5 bases). The CDR3 is 17 amino acids. V was pared by 6 bases and J by 2 bases, with 17 bases between. The germline gives CDR1 MNHEY, CDR2 SVGAGI.

This clonotype was detected ten times or more. V usage is TRBV2 and J usage is TRBJ2-5; TRBD2 agrees at 11 bases. The V segment lost 3 bases and the J segment 5 bases; nucleotides outside the gene matches: 5. Germline values: CDR1 SNHLY, CDR2 FYNNEI. The CDR3 is 15 residues long. The CDR3 nucleotides read TGTGCCAGCAGTGACTCTAGCGGGGGGAGGGAGACCCAGTACTTC. Amino acid sequence: CASSDSSGGRETQYF.

About this clonotype: Being one base from a much bigger clone, this may be a read error. The genes are TRBV11-2 and TRBJ2-5; 7 bases map to TRBD2. The length of the CDR3 is 17 residues. Germline V gene lookup returns CDR1 SGHAT and CDR2 FQNNGV. Trimming cost V 1 base and J 5 bases; bases outside gene matches: 13. CDR3 sequence reads: CASSLVGTTGIGETQYF. The CDR3 region has the DNA TGTGCCAGCAGCTTAGTTGGGACTACCGGGATCGGTGAGACCCAGTACTTC.

This clonotype was found many times. The CDR3 nucleotides read TGTGCCAGCAGAACGCCTGGGGGGACTAGCGGATACAATGAGCAGTTCTTC. Translating it yields CASRTPGGTSGYNEQFF. The chain couples TRBV12-3 or TRBV12-4 to TRBJ2-1, with 11 positions matching TRBD2. CDR3 length: 17 residues. V dropped 6 bases and J dropped 4; count of bases not matched to a gene: 11.